The T cell receptor (beta chain) under discussion was sequenced for a study of Graves' ophthalmopathy and Graves' hyperthyroidism. RNA transcripts were the template, and TCR beta CDR3 regions were amplified from them. Scientists carried out first-round RT-PCR using HTBI primers and then a second-round multiplex PCR. Via MiXCR, TCRdb re-called the multiplex PCR reads, giving one row per CDR3 protein. Seen here are hundreds of thousands of distinct CDR3 sequences, 35% to 45% observed once, and the top ten hold roughly 3.5%. The CDR3 extends over 15 amino acids. Germline CDR1 and CDR2: SQVTM and ANQGSEA. The V and J ends lost 5 bases and 8 bases respectively, with 25 bases between them.

The chain employs TRBV29-1 and TRBJ2-7; D may correspond to TRBD1 or TRBD2 (5 bases each). The sequence was obtained from an adult man with Graves' ophthalmopathy. The sample taken for sequencing was peripheral blood. In DNA, the CDR3 is TGCAGCGTTCTCCCCTTGACAGCGGACCGGCAGAAGCAGTACTTC. Its protein is CSVLPLTADRQKQYF.